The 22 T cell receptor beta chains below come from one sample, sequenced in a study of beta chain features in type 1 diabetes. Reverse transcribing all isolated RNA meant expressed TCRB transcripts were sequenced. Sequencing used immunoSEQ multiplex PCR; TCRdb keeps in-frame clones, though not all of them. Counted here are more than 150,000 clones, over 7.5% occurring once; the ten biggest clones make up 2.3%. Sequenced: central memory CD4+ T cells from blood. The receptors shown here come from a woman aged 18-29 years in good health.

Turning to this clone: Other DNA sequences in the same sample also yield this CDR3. The DNA of the CDR3 is TGTGCCAGCTCGCTGGGGCAGTCGAGCTACAATGAGCAGTTCTTC. This translates into CASSLGQSSYNEQFF. The rearrangement joins TRBV18 to TRBJ2-1; D is possibly TRBD1 (5 bases). CDR1 and CDR2 (germline): KGHSH, LQKENI. Deletions cut 6 bases from V and 3 bases from J, with 15 bases between. There are 15 residues in the CDR3.

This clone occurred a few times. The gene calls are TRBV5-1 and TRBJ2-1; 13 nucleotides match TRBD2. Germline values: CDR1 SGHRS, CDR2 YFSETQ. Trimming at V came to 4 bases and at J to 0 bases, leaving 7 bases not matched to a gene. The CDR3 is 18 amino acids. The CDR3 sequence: CASSPGLAGLSSYNEQFF. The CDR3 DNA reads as TGCGCCAGCAGCCCGGGACTAGCGGGGCTAAGCTCCTACAATGAGCAGTTCTTC.

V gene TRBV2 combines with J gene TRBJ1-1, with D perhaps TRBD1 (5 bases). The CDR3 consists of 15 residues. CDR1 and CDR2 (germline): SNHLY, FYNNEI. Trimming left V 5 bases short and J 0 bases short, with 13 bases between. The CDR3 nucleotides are TGTGCCAGCAGTACAGGCGGGGAAGTGAACACTGAAGCTTTCTTT. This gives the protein CASSTGGEVNTEAFF.

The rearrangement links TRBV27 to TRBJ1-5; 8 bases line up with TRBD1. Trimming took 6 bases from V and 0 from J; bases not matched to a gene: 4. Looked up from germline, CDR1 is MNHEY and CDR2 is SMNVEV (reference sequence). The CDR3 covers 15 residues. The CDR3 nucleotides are TGTGCCAGCAGCTCCGACAGGGGTAGCAATCAGCCCCAGCATTTT. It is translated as CASSSDRGSNQPQHF.

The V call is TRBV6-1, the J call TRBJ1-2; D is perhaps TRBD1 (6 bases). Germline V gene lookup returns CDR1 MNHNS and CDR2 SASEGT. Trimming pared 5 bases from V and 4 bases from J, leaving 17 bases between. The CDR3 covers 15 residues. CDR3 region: CASSLSRGGPYGYTF. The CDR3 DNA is TGTGCCAGCAGTTTATCGCGGGGGGGGCCCTATGGCTACACCTTC.

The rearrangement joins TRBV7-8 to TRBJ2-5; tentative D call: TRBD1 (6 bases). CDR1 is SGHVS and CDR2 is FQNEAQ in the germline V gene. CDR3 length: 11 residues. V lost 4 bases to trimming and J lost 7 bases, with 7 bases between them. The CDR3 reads CASSSGATQYF. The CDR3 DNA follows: TGTGCCAGCAGCTCAGGGGCGACCCAGTACTTC.

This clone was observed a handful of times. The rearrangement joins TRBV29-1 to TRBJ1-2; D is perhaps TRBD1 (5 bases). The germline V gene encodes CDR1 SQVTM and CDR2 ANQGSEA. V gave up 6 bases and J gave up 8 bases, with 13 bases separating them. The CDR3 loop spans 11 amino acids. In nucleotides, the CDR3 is TGCAGCGTCCAACCGACAGACGGCTACACCTTC. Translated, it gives CSVQPTDGYTF.

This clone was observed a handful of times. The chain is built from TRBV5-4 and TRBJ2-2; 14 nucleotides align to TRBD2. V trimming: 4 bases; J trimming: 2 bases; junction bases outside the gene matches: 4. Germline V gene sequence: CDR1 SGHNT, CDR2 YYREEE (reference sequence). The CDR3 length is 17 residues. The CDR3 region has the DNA TGTGCCAGCAGCACCGGGACTAGCGGGAGAAACACCGGGGAGCTGTTTTTT. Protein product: CASSTGTSGRNTGELFF.

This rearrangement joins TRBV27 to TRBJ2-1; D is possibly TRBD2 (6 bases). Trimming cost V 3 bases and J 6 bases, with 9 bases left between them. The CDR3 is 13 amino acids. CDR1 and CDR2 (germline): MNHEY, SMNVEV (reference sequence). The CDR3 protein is CASSFSGPNEQFF. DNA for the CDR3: TGTGCCAGCAGTTTTAGCGGTCCCAATGAGCAGTTCTTC.

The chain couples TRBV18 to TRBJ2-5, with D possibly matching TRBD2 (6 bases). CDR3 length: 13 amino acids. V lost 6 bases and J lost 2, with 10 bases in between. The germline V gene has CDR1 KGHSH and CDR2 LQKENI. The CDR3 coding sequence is TGTGCCAGCTCCCTGGGACTTCAAGAGACCCAGTACTTC. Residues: CASSLGLQETQYF.

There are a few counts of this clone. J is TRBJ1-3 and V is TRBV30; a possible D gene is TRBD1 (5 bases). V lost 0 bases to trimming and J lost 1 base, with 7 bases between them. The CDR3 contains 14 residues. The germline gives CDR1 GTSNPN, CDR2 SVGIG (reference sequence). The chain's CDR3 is CAWSVRGSGNTIYF. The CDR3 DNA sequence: TGTGCCTGGAGTGTAAGGGGTTCTGGAAACACCATATATTTT.

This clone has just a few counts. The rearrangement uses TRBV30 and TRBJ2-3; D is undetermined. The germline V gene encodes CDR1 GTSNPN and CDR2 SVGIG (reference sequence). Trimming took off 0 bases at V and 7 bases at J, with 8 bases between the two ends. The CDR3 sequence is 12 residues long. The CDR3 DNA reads TGTGCCTGGAGTGTAACTCTAAATACGCAGTATTTT. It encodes CAWSVTLNTQYF.

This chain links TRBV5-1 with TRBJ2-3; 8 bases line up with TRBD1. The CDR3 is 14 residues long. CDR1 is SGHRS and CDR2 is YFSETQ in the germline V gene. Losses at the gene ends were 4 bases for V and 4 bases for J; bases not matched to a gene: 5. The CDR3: CASSAGQGSDTQYF. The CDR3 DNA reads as TGCGCCAGCAGCGCCGGACAGGGTTCAGATACGCAGTATTTT.

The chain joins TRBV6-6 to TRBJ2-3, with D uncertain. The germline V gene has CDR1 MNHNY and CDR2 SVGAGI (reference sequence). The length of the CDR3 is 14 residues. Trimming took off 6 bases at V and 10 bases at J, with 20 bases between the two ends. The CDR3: CASRKADPPSAQYF. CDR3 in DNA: TGTGCCAGCAGAAAGGCAGATCCACCTAGTGCGCAGTATTTT.

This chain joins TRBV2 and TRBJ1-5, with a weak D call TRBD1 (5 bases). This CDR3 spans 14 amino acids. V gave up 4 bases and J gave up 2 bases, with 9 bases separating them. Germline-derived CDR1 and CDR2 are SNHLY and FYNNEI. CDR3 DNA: TGTGCCAGCAGTGGCGGGGGACGCAATCAGCCCCAGCATTTT. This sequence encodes CASSGGGRNQPQHF.

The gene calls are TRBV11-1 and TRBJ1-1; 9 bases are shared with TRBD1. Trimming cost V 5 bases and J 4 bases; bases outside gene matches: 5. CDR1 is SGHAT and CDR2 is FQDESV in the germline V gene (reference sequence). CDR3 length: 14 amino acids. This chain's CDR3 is CASSRQGEVTEAFF. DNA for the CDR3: TGTGCCAGCAGCCGACAGGGGGAGGTCACTGAAGCTTTCTTT.

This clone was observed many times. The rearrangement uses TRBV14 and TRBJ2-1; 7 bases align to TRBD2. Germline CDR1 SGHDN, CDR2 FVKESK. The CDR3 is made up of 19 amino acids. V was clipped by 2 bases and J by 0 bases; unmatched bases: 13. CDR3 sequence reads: CASSQPLGKGGSSYNEQFF. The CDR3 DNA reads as TGTGCCAGCAGCCAACCCCTGGGGAAGGGCGGGAGCTCCTACAATGAGCAGTTCTTC.

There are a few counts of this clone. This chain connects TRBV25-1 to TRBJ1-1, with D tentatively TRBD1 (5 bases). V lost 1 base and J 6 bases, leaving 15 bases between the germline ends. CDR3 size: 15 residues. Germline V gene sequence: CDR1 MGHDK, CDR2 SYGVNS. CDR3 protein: CASSEFRSGGAEAFF. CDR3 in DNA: TGTGCCAGCAGTGAATTTAGATCGGGGGGAGCTGAAGCTTTCTTT.

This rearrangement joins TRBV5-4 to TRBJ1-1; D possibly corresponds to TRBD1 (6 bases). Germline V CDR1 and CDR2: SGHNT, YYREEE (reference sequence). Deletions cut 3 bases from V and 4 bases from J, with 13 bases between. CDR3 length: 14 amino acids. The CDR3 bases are TGTGCCAGCAGCTCGACACAGGGTCGCACTGAAGCTTTCTTT. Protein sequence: CASSSTQGRTEAFF.

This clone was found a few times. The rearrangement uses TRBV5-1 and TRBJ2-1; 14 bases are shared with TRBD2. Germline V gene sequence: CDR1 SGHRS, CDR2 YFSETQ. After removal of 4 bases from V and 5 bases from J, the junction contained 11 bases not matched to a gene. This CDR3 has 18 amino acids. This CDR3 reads CASSMGLAGAPRNNEQFF. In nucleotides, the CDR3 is TGCGCCAGCAGCATGGGACTAGCGGGGGCCCCTAGAAACAATGAGCAGTTCTTC.

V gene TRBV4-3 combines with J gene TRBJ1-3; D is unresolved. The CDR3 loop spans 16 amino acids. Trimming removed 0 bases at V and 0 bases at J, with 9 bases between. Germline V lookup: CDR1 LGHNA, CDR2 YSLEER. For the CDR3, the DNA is TGCGCCAGCAGCCAAGATGTGAGAGCCTCTGGAAACACCATATATTTT. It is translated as CASSQDVRASGNTIYF.

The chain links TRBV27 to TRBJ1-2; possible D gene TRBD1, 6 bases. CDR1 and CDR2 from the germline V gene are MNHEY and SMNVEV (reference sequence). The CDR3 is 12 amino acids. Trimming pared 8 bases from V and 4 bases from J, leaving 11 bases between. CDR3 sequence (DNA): TGTGCCAGCGGGGTAGGGGGCTATGGCTACACCTTC. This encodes CASGVGGYGYTF.